This T cell receptor beta chain stems from a study of cytotoxic CD8 clonotypes in ibrutinib-treated CLL. The CDR3 length is 14 residues. CDR1 is SGHNT and CDR2 is YYREEE in the germline V gene (reference sequence). The junction had 7 bases not matched to a gene; V was cut back by 3 bases and J by 5 bases. Here immunoSEQ multiplex PCR was the method, and the copy in TCRdb shows in-frame clones only, minus some. Of around 310,000 clones listed, about 80% are singletons. The specimen was PBMCs, collected before ibrutinib treatment. This chain links TRBV5-4 with TRBJ2-7; TRBD2 aligns across 8 bases. This receptor was identified in a human donor with chronic lymphocytic leukemia. The CDR3 coding sequence is TGTGCCAGCAGCTCCCGGGAGGGAAGTAACGAGCAGTACTTC. As protein: CASSSREGSNEQYF.